Below, 11 T cell receptor beta chains from the same sample are listed, as sequenced in a study of T-cell reconstitution after alpha-beta-depleted transplantation in children. This sample's TCRbeta library carried unique molecular identifier barcodes. TCRdb ran MiXCR on the PCR reads and lists one entry per CDR3 protein. This table holds roughly 250,000 distinct CDR3 sequences, around 7.5% found once. Material: PBMCs, mostly from graft donor cells, obtained 180 days after TCRalphabeta/CD19-depleted stem cell transplant. The receptors were gathered from a male patient aged 10 to 17 who had a stem cell transplant for acute lymphoblastic leukemia, so the T cells may come from the graft donor.

This clonotype was recorded at least ten times. V gene TRBV3-1 combines with J gene TRBJ2-3; 7 positions match TRBD1. The CDR3 spans 18 residues. After removal of 0 bases from V and 10 bases from J, the junction contained 19 bases not matched to a gene. The V gene's germline CDR1 is LGHDT and CDR2 YNNKEL (reference sequence). The DNA for the CDR3 is TGTGCCAGCAGCCAAGATCCCTTTACAGGGGTCGGTTTGGAATCGCAGTATTTT. Its translation is CASSQDPFTGVGLESQYF.

The chain joins TRBV29-1 to TRBJ1-1; D unresolved. This CDR3 spans 12 amino acids. Trimming took 3 bases from V and 5 from J, leaving 10 bases between them. CDR1 SQVTM and CDR2 ANQGSEA come from the germline V gene. The CDR3 nucleotides are TGCAGCGTTGATAAGGGCTTAACTGAAGCTTTCTTT. Translation: CSVDKGLTEAFF.

This clonotype was found many times. CDR3 amino acids: CSVEELQGHGYTF. CDR3 bases: TGCAGCGTTGAAGAATTGCAGGGACATGGCTACACCTTC. V is TRBV29-1 and J is TRBJ1-2, with a weak D call TRBD1 (5 bases). Germline lookup yields CDR1 SQVTM and CDR2 ANQGSEA. The CDR3 loop spans 13 amino acids. Trimming took off 0 bases at V and 6 bases at J, with 11 bases between the two ends.

This clonotype was observed at least ten times. J is TRBJ1-5 and V is TRBV6-2 or TRBV6-3, with 9 bases aligning to TRBD1. The germline V gene has CDR1 MNHEY and CDR2 SVGEGT. Germline trimming cut 5 bases from V and 7 bases from J; bases unmatched to any gene: 9. CDR3 length equals 15 residues. As DNA, the CDR3 is TGTGCCAGCAGTCCTGACAGGGGGGCAGGACAGCCCCAGCATTTT. This encodes CASSPDRGAGQPQHF.

This clonotype was counted many times. This rearrangement joins TRBV27 to TRBJ2-3; unclear D gene. The CDR3 contains 13 residues. Trimming cost V 3 bases and J 2 bases, with 6 bases left between them. The germline gives CDR1 MNHEY, CDR2 SMNVEV (reference sequence). CDR3 region: CASSLAYTDTQYF. Written as DNA, the CDR3 is TGTGCCAGCAGTTTGGCTTACACAGATACGCAGTATTTT.

This clonotype was recorded many times. The chain couples TRBV6-2 or TRBV6-3 to TRBJ2-5; a possible D gene is TRBD1 (5 bases). Trimming cost V 2 bases and J 1 base, with 14 bases left between them. Germline assignment: CDR1 MNHEY and CDR2 SVGEGT. The CDR3 totals 16 residues. The CDR3 loop is CASSYPKTGSQETQYF. The CDR3 bases are TGTGCCAGCAGTTACCCAAAAACAGGATCCCAAGAGACCCAGTACTTC.

Remarks on this clonotype: A much larger clone sits a single nucleotide away, making a read error possible. The genes are TRBV27 and TRBJ2-7; D unclear. Trimming removed 8 bases at V and 5 bases at J, with 7 bases between. The CDR3 consists of 10 residues. CDR1 is MNHEY and CDR2 is SMNVEV in the germline V gene (reference sequence). The CDR3: CASGNDEQYF. DNA of the CDR3: TGTGCCAGCGGTAACGACGAGCAGTACTTC.

This clonotype was seen ten or more times. The chain has TRBV5-5 and TRBJ1-1; D ambiguous. The CDR3 consists of 12 residues. The germline gives CDR1 SGHKS, CDR2 YYEKEE (reference sequence). Between the trimmed V and J ends, which lost 1 base and 4 bases, there was a span of 5 bases. CDR3 loop: CASSLIPTEAFF. Written as DNA, the CDR3 is TGTGCCAGCAGCTTGATCCCCACTGAAGCTTTCTTT.

This clonotype was recorded at least ten times. This chain uses TRBV9 with TRBJ1-1, with D unresolved. Trimming removed 2 bases at V and 0 bases at J, with 11 bases between. CDR1 and CDR2 (germline): SGDLS, YYNGEE. The CDR3 is 15 residues long. The CDR3 bases are TGTGCCAGCAGCGTTGATGGGCGGATGAACACTGAAGCTTTCTTT. Protein product: CASSVDGRMNTEAFF.

Ten or more counts support this clonotype. The V and J genes are TRBV7-8 and TRBJ2-7; 10 bases fit TRBD2. V lost 7 bases to trimming and J lost 0 bases; unmatched junction nucleotides: 15. This CDR3 contains 18 residues. Germline CDR1 SGHVS, CDR2 FQNEAQ. The CDR3 sequence: CASIPGLANYLTSYEQYF. CDR3 bases: TGTGCCAGCATACCGGGACTAGCGAACTATTTAACCTCCTACGAGCAGTACTTC.

This clonotype occurred many times. The V gene is TRBV7-2, the J gene TRBJ2-5, with 8 bases matching TRBD2. J was trimmed by 5 bases and V by 1 base; bases with no gene match: 6. The CDR3 consists of 15 residues. Germline V gene data show CDR1 as SGHTA and CDR2 as FQGNSA. CDR3 amino acids: CASSLVSGTRETQYF. Here the CDR3 DNA reads TGTGCCAGCAGCTTAGTCTCCGGGACTAGGGAGACCCAGTACTTC.